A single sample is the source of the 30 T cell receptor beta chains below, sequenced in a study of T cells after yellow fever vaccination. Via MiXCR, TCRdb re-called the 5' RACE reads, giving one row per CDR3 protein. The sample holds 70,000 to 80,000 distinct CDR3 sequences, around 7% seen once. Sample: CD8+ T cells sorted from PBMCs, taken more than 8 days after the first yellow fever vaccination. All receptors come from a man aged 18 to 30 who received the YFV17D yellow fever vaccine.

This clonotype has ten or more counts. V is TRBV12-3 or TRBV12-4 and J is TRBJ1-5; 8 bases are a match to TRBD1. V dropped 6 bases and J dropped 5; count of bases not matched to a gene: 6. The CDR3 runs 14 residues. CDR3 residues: CASRRTGTDQPQHF. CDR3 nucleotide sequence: TGTGCCAGCAGACGGACAGGGACCGATCAGCCCCAGCATTTT.

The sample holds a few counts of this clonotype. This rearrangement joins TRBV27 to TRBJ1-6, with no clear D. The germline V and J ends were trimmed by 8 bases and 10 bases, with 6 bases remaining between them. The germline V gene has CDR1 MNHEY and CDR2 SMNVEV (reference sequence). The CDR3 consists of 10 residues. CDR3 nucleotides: TGTGCCAGCGGTTCATCACCCCTCCACTTT. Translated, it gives CASGSSPLHF.

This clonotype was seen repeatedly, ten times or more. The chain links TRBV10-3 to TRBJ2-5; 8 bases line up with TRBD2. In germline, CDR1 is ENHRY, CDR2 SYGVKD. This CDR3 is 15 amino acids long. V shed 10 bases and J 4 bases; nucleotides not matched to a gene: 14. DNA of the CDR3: TGTGCCACCACGGAGCGGGGGCCCGGGGTAGAGACCCAGTACTTC. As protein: CATTERGPGVETQYF.

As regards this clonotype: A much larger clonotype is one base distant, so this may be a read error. Here the CDR3 reads CPSSQTGGTEAFF. In DNA, the CDR3 is TGTCCCAGCAGTCAAACAGGGGGAACTGAAGCTTTCTTT. The chain recombines TRBV12-3 or TRBV12-4 with TRBJ1-1; 8 bases fit TRBD1. The CDR3 is made up of 13 amino acids.

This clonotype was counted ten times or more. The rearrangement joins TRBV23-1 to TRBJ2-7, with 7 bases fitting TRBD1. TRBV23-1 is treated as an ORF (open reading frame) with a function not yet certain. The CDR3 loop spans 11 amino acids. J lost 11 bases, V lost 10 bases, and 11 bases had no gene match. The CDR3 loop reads CATDGTAKEYV. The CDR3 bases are TGCGCCACCGACGGGACAGCTAAAGAGTACGTC.

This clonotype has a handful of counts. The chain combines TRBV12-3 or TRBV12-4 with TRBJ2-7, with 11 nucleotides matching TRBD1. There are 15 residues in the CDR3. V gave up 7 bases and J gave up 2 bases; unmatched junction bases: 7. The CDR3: CASTAVGQGAYEQYF. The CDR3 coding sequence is TGTGCCAGCACCGCTGTGGGACAGGGGGCCTACGAGCAGTACTTC.

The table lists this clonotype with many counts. The CDR3 sequence is CASSPTGNSNQPQHF. CDR3 nucleotides: TGTGCCAGCAGCCCTACAGGTAATAGCAATCAGCCCCAGCATTTT. The chain carries TRBV27 and TRBJ1-5; possible D gene TRBD1, 5 bases. V was pared by 6 bases and J by 0 bases, with 12 bases between. Germline CDR1 MNHEY, CDR2 SMNVEV (reference sequence). This CDR3 has 15 amino acids.

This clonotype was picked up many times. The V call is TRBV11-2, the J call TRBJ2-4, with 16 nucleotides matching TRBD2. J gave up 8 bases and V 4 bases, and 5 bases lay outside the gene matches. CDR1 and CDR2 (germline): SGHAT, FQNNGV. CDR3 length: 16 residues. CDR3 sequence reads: CASSSGTSGGEDIQYF. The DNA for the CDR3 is TGTGCCAGCAGCTCCGGGACTAGCGGGGGGGAGGACATTCAGTACTTC.

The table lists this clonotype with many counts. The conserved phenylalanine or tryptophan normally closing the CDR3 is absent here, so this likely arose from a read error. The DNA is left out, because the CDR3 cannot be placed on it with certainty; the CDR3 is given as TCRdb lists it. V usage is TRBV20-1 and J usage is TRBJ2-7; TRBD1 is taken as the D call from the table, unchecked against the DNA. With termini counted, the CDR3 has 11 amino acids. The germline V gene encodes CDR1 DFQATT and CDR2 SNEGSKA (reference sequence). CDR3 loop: CSARRDPLAVI.

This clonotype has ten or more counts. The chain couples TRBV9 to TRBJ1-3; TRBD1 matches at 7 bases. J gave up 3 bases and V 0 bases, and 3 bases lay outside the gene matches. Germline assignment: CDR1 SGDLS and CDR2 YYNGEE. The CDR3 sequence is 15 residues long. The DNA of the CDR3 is TGTGCCAGCAGCGTAGAGGGGGCGGATGGAAACACCATATATTTT. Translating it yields CASSVEGADGNTIYF.

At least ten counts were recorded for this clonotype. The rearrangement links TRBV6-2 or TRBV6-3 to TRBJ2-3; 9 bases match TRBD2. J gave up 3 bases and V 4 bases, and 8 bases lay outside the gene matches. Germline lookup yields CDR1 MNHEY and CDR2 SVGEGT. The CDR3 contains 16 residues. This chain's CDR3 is CASSSPAGGVTDTQYF. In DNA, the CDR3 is TGTGCCAGCAGTTCACCAGCGGGGGGAGTTACAGATACGCAGTATTTT.

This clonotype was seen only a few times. The CDR3 DNA reads TGTGCCAGCAGCCCGGGGACAGGGGTAAACATTCAGTACTTC. Protein sequence: CASSPGTGVNIQYF. The chain recombines TRBV7-9 with TRBJ2-4; 10 bases match TRBD1. V was pared by 5 bases and J by 6 bases, with 4 bases of the junction left unmatched. Germline CDR1 reads SEHNR; CDR2 reads FQNEAQ (reference sequence). The CDR3 has 14 amino acids.

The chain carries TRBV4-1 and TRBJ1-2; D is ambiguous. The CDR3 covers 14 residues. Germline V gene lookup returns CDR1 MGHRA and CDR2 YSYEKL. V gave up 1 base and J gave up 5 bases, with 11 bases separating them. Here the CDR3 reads CASSQGVAGYGYTF. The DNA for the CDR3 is TGCGCCAGCAGCCAAGGGGTTGCCGGTTATGGCTACACCTTC.

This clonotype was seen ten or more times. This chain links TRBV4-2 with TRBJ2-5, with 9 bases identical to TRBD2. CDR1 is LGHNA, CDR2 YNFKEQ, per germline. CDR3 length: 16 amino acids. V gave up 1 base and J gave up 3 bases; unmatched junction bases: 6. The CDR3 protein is CASSQAGLAGEETQYF. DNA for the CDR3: TGTGCCAGCAGCCAAGCCGGATTAGCGGGGGAAGAGACCCAGTACTTC.

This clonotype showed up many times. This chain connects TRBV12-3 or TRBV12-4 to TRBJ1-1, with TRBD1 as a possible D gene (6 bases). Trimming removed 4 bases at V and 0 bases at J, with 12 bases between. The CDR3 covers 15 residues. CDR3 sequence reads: CASSYTGLMNTEAFF. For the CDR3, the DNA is TGTGCCAGCAGTTATACAGGGCTCATGAACACTGAAGCTTTCTTT.

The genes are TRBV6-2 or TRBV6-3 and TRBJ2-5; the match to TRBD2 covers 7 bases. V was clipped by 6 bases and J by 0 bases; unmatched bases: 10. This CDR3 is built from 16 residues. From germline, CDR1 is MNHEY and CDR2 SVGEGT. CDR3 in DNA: TGTGCCAGCAGAAGGGCTAGCGGCGATTACCAAGAGACCCAGTACTTC. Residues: CASRRASGDYQETQYF.

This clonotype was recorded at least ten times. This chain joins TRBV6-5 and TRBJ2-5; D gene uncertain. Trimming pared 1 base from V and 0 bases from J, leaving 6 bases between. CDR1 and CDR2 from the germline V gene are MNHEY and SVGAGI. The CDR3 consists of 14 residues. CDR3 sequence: CASSYYRNQETQYF. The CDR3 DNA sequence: TGTGCCAGCAGTTACTACCGGAACCAAGAGACCCAGTACTTC.

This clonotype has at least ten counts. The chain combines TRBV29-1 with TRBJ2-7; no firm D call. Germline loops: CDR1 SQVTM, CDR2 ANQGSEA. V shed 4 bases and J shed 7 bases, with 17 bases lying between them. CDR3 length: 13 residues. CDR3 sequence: CSVVGSDSGEQYV. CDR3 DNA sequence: TGCAGCGTTGTAGGATCCGACTCTGGAGAGCAGTACGTC.

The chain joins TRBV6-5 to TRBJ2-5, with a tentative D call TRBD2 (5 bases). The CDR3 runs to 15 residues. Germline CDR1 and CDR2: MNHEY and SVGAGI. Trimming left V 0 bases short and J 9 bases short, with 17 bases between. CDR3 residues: CASSYSIGSSSAQYF. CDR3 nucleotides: TGTGCCAGCAGTTACTCGATTGGGAGCAGTTCTGCCCAGTACTTC.

This chain's CDR3 is CASSYGGLGGYTF. Written as DNA, the CDR3 is TGTGCCAGCAGTTACGGGGGTTTAGGAGGCTACACCTTC. The chain recombines TRBV6-6 with TRBJ1-2, with D perhaps TRBD1 (5 bases). The V gene's germline CDR1 is MNHNY and CDR2 SVGAGI (reference sequence). The CDR3 contains 13 residues. V shed 2 bases and J shed 8 bases, with 12 bases lying between them.

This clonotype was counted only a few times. The CDR3: CASSFEGGYMEAQYF. The DNA of the CDR3 is TGTGCCAGCAGTTTCGAGGGGGGCTACATGGAGGCCCAGTACTTC. This chain links TRBV27 with TRBJ2-5; D may match TRBD1 or TRBD2 (6 bases each). Germline CDR1 MNHEY, CDR2 SMNVEV (reference sequence). CDR3 length equals 15 residues. V gave up 3 bases and J gave up 9 bases, with 20 bases separating them.

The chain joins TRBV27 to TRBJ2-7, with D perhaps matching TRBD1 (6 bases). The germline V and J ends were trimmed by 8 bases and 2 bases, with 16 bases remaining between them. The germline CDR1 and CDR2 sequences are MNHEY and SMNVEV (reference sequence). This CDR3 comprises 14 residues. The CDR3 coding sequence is TGTGCCAGCCACCCCAGGGGCGGCCCCTACGAGCAGTACTTC. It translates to CASHPRGGPYEQYF.

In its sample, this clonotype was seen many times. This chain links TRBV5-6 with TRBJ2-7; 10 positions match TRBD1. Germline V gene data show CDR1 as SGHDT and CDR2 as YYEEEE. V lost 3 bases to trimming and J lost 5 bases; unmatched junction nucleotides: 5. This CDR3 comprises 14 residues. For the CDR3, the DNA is TGTGCCAGCAGCTCCGGGACAGGGGTCCACGAGCAGTACTTC. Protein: CASSSGTGVHEQYF.

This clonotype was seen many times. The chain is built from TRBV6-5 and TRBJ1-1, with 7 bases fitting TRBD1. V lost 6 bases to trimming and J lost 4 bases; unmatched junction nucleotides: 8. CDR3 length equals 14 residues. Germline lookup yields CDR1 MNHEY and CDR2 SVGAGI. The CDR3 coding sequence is TGTGCCAGCAGCTACAGGGGAACAGGCACTGAAGCTTTCTTT. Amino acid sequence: CASSYRGTGTEAFF.

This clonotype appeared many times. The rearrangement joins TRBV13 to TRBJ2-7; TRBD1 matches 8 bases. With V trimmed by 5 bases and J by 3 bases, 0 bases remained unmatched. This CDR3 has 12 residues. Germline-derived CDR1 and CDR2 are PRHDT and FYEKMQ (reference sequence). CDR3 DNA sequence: TGTGCCAGCAGCGACAGGGGCTACGAGCAGTACTTC. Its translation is CASSDRGYEQYF.

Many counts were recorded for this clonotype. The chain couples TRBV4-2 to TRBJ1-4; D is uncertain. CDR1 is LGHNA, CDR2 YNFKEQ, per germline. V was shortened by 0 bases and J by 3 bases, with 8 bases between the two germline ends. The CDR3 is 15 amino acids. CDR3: CASSQDPQPNEKLFF. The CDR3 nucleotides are TGTGCCAGCAGCCAAGATCCCCAGCCTAATGAAAAACTGTTTTTT.

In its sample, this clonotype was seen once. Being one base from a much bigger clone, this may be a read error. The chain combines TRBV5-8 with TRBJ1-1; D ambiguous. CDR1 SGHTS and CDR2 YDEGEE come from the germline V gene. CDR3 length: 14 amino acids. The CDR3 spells CASGFRWQNTEAFF. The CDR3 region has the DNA TGTGCCAGCGGCTTCAGGTGGCAGAACACTGAAGCTTTCTTT.

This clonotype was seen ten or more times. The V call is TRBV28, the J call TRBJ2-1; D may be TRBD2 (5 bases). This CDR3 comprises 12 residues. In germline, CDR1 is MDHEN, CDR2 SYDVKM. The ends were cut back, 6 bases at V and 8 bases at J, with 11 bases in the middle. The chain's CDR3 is CASSRDADEQFF. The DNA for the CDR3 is TGTGCCAGCAGCCGGGATGCGGATGAGCAGTTCTTC.

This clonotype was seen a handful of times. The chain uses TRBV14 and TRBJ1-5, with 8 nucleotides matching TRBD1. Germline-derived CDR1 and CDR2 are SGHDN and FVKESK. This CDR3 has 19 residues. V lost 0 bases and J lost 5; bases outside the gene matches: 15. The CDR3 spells CASSQDLHERQGIYQPQHF. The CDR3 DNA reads TGTGCCAGCAGCCAAGATCTACACGAGAGACAGGGGATTTATCAGCCCCAGCATTTT. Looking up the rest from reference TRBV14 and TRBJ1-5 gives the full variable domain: EAGVTQFPSHSVIEKGQTVTLRCDPISGHDNLYWYRRVMGKEIKFLLHFVKESKQDESGMPNNRFLAERTGGTYSTLKVQPAELEDSGVYFCASSQDLHERQGIYQPQHFGDGTRLSIL.

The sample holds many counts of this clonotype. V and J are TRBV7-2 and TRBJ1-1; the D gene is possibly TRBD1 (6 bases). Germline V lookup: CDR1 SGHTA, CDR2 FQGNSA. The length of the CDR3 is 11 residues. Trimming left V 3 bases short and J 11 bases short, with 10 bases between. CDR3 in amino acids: CASSLGAGAFF. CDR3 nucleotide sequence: TGTGCCAGCAGCTTGGGGGCAGGGGCTTTCTTT.